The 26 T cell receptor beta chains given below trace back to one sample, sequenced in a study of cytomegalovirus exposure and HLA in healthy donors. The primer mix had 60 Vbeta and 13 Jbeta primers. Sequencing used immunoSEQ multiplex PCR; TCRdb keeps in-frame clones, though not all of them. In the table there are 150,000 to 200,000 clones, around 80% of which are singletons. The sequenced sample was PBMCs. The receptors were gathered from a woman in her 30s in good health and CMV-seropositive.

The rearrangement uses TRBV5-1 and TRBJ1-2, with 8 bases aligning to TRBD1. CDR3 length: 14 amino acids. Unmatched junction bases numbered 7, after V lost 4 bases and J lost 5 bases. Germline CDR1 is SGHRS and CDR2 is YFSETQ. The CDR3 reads CASSASGGEYGYTF. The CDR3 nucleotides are TGCGCCAGCAGCGCTTCAGGGGGCGAGTATGGCTACACCTTC.

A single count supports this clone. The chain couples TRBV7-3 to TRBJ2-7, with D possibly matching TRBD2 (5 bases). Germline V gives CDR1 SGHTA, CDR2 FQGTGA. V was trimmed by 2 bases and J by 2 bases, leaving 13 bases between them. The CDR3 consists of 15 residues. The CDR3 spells CASSLSAATTYEQYF. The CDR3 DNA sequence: TGTGCCAGCAGCTTATCAGCGGCAACAACCTACGAGCAGTACTTC.

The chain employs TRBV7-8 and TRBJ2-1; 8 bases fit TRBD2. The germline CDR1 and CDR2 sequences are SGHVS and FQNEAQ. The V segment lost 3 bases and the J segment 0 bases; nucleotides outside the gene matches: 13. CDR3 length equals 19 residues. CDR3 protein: CASSFWREALFGSYNEQFF. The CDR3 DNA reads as TGTGCCAGCAGCTTTTGGCGGGAGGCCCTCTTTGGCTCCTACAATGAGCAGTTCTTC. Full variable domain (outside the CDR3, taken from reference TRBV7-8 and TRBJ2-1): GAGVSQSPRYKVAKRGQDVALRCDPISGHVSLFWYQQALGQGPEFLTYFQNEAQLDKSGLPSDRFFAERPEGSVSTLKIQRTQQEDSAVYLCASSFWREALFGSYNEQFFGPGTRLTVL.

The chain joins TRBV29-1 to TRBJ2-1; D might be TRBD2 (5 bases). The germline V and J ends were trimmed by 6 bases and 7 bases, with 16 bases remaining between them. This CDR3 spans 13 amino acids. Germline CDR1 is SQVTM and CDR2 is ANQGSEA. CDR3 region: CSVGGSLRNEQFF. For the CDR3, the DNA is TGCAGCGTAGGTGGGAGCCTCAGGAATGAGCAGTTCTTC.

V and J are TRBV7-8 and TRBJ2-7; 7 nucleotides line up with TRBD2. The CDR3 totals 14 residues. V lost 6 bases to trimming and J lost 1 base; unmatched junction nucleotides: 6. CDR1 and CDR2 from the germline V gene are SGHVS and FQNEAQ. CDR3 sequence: CASRGGSFSYEQYF. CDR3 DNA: TGTGCCAGCAGGGGCGGGAGTTTTTCCTACGAGCAGTACTTC. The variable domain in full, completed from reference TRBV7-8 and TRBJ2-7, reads GAGVSQSPRYKVAKRGQDVALRCDPISGHVSLFWYQQALGQGPEFLTYFQNEAQLDKSGLPSDRFFAERPEGSVSTLKIQRTQQEDSAVYLCASRGGSFSYEQYFGPGTRLTVT.

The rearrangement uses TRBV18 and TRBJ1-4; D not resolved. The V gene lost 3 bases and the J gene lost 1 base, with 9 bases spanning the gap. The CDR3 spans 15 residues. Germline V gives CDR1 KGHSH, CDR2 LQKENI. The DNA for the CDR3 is TGTGCCAGCTCACCGGTACAGCTAACTAATGAAAAACTGTTTTTT. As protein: CASSPVQLTNEKLFF. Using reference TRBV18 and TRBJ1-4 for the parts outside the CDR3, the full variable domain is NAGVMQNPRHLVRRRGQEARLRCSPMKGHSHVYWYRQLPEEGLKFMVYLQKENIIDESGMPKERFSAEFPKEGPSILRIQQVVRGDSAAYFCASSPVQLTNEKLFFGSGTQLSVL.

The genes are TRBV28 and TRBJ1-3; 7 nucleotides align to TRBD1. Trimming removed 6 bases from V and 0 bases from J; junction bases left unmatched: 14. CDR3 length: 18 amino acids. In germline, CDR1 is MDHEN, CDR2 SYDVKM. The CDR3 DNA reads TGTGCCAGCAGACTCTTACGGACAGGAGTGCGCTCTGGAAACACCATATATTTT. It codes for CASRLLRTGVRSGNTIYF.

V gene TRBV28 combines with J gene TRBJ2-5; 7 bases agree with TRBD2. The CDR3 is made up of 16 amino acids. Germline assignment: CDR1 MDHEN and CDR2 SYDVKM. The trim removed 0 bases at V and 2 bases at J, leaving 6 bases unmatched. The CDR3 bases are TGTGCCAGCAGTTTATGGGCAGGGAGGGGACAAGAGACCCAGTACTTC. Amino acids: CASSLWAGRGQETQYF. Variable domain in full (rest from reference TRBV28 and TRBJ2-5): DVKVTQSSRYLVKRTGEKVFLECVQDMDHENMFWYRQDPGLGLRLIYFSYDVKMKEKGDIPEGYSVSREKKERFSLILESASTNQTSMYLCASSLWAGRGQETQYFGPGTRLLVL.

CDR3 loop: CASSDRGYPKDTIYF. CDR3 in DNA: TGTGCCAGCAGTGACAGGGGCTACCCGAAGGACACCATATATTTT. The chain uses TRBV2 and TRBJ1-3, with a tentative D call TRBD1 (6 bases). The germline CDR1 and CDR2 sequences are SNHLY and FYNNEI. This CDR3 is 15 amino acids long. V was clipped by 3 bases and J by 8 bases, with 17 bases between them.

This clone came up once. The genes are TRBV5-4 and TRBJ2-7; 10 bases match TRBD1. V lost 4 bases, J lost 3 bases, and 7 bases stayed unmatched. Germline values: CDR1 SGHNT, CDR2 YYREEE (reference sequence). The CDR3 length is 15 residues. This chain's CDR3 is CASSGDRGVRYEQYF. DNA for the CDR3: TGTGCCAGCAGCGGGGACAGGGGAGTTCGCTACGAGCAGTACTTC.

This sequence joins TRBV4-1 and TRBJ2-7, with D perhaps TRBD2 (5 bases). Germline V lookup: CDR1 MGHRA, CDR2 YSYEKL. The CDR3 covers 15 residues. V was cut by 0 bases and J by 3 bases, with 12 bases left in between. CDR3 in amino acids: CASSQDSGFHYEQYF. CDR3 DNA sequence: TGCGCCAGCAGCCAAGATTCGGGGTTCCACTACGAGCAGTACTTC.

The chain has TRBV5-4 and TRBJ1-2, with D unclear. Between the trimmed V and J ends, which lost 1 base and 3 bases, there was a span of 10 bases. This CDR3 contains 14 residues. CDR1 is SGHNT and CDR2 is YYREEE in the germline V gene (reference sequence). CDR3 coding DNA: TGTGCCAGCAGCTTGCTGTCTACAGACTATGGCTACACCTTC. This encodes CASSLLSTDYGYTF. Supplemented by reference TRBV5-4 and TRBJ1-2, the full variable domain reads ETGVTQSPTHLIKTRGQQVTLRCSSQSGHNTVSWYQQALGQGPQFIFQYYREEENGRGNFPPRFSGLQFPNYSSELNVNALELDDSALYLCASSLLSTDYGYTFGSGTRLTVV.

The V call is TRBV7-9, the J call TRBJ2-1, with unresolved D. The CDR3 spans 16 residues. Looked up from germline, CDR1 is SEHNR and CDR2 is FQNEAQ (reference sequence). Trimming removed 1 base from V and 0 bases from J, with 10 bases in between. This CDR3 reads CASSLVSLLSYNEQFF. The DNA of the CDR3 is TGTGCCAGCAGCTTAGTGAGTCTGCTCTCCTACAATGAGCAGTTCTTC.

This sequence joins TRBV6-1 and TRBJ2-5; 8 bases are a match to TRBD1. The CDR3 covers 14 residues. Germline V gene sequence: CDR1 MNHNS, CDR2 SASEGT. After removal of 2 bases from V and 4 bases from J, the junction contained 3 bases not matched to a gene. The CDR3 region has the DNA TGTGCCAGCAGTGAACAGGGGGCGGGAGAGACCCAGTACTTC. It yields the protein CASSEQGAGETQYF.

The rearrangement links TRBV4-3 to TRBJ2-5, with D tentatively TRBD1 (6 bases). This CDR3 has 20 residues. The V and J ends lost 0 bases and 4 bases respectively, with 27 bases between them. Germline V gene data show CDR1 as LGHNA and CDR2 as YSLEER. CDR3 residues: CASSQDFTLPTTGGGETQYF. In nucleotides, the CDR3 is TGCGCCAGCAGCCAAGATTTTACCCTACCCACGACAGGAGGTGGAGAGACCCAGTACTTC.

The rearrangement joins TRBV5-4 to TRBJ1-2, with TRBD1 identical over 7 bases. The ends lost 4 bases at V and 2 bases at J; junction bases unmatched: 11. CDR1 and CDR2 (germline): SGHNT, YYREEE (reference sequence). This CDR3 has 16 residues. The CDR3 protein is CASSPSGTARNYGYTF. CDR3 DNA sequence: TGTGCCAGCAGCCCATCCGGGACAGCTAGGAACTATGGCTACACCTTC.

This CDR3 reads CASSLGTNPYEQYF. CDR3 in DNA: TGTGCCAGCAGCTTGGGGACTAACCCCTACGAGCAGTACTTC. J is TRBJ2-7 and V is TRBV7-8, with TRBD2 matching 7 bases. V lost 3 bases, J lost 2 bases, and 4 bases stayed unmatched. This CDR3 spans 14 amino acids. The germline V gene encodes CDR1 SGHVS and CDR2 FQNEAQ. The full variable domain, in which reference TRBV7-8 and TRBJ2-7 provide the parts outside the CDR3, is GAGVSQSPRYKVAKRGQDVALRCDPISGHVSLFWYQQALGQGPEFLTYFQNEAQLDKSGLPSDRFFAERPEGSVSTLKIQRTQQEDSAVYLCASSLGTNPYEQYFGPGTRLTVT.

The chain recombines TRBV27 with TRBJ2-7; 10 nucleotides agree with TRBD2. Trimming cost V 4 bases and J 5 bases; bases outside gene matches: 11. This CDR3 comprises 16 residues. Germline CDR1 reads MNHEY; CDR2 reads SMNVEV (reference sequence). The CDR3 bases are TGTGCCAGCAGTTCCCCGATAGCGGGAGGCCTCCACGAGCAGTACTTC. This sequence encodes CASSSPIAGGLHEQYF.

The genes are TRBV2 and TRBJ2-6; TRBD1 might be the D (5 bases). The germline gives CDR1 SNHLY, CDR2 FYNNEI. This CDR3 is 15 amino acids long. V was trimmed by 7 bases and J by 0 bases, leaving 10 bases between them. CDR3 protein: CASIPRGSGANVLTF. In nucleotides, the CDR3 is TGTGCCAGCATTCCAAGGGGCTCTGGGGCCAACGTCCTGACTTTC.

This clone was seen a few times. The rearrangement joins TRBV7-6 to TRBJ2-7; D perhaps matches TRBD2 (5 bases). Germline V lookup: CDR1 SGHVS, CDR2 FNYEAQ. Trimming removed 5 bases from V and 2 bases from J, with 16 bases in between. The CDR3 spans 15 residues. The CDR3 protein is CASSPEVASPYEQYF. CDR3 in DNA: TGTGCCAGCAGCCCGGAGGTAGCGTCACCCTACGAGCAGTACTTC.

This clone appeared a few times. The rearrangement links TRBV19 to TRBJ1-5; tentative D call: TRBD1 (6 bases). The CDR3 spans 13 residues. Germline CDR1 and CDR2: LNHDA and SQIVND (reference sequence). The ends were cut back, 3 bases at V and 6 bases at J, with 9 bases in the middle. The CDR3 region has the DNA TGTGCCAGTAGTATCGGGGGGCCTCAGCCCCAGCATTTT. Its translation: CASSIGGPQPQHF.

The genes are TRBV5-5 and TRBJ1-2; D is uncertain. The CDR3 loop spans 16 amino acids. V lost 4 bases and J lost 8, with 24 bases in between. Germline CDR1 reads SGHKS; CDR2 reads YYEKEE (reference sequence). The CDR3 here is CASSGGQRNIGIGYTF. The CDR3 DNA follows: TGTGCCAGCAGCGGAGGGCAGAGGAACATCGGCATAGGCTACACCTTC.

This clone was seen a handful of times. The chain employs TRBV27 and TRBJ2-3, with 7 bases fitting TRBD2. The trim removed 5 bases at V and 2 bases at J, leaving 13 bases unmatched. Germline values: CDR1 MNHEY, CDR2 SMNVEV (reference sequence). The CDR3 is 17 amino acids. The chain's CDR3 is CASSPTLGLPNTDTQYF. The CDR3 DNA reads TGTGCCAGCAGTCCAACCTTGGGACTACCTAACACAGATACGCAGTATTTT.

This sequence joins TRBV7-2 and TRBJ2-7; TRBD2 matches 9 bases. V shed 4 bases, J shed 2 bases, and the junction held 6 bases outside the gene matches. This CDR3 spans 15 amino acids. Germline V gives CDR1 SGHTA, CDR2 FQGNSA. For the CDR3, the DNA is TGTGCCAGCAGCTCGCCGACTAGCGGTGCCTACGAGCAGTACTTC. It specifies CASSSPTSGAYEQYF.

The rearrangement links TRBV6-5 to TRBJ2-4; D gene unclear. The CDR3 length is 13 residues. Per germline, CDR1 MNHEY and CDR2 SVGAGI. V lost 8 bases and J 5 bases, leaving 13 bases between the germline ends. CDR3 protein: CASAPSTENIQYF. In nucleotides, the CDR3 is TGTGCCAGCGCCCCGTCTACCGAAAACATTCAGTACTTC.

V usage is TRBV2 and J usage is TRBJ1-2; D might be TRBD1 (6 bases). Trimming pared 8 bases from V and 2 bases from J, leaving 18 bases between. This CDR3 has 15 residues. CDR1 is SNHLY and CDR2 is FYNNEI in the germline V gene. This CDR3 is CASHFLRQANYGYTF. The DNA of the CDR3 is TGTGCCAGCCATTTTCTTAGACAGGCGAACTATGGCTACACCTTC.